The 18 T cell receptor beta chains below were found in one sample sequenced in a study of T cell responses to AZD1222 COVID-19 vaccine. TCRdb keeps only in-frame clones here, not all; method: immunoSEQ multiplex PCR. Among about 60,000 clones listed, about 80% were seen once. Sequencing used peripheral blood, obtained 28 days after the second AZD1222 dose. The origin of the receptors is an adult who received the AZD1222 COVID-19 vaccine.

The genes are TRBV5-1 and TRBJ1-2; D gene uncertain. Per the germline V gene, CDR1 is SGHRS and CDR2 is YFSETQ. The CDR3 has 14 residues. Trimming took off 0 bases at V and 5 bases at J, with 11 bases between the two ends. CDR3 nucleotide sequence: TGCGCCAGCAGCTTGGTGGAGGGCACATATGGCTACACCTTC. Residues: CASSLVEGTYGYTF.

The chain recombines TRBV5-1 with TRBJ1-5, with D possibly matching TRBD1 (5 bases). Germline V gives CDR1 SGHRS, CDR2 YFSETQ. V shed 5 bases and J shed 5 bases, with 11 bases lying between them. CDR3 size: 13 residues. DNA of the CDR3: TGCGCCAGCAGTGTCGGGGACGATCAGCCCCAGCATTTT. This translates into CASSVGDDQPQHF.

The chain combines TRBV18 with TRBJ2-1; D might be TRBD1 (6 bases). V was pared by 3 bases and J by 5 bases, with 20 bases between. CDR3 length equals 17 residues. In germline, CDR1 is KGHSH, CDR2 LQKENI. The CDR3: CASSPTRGTSSDNEQFF. The CDR3 bases are TGTGCCAGCTCACCCACTAGGGGGACCAGCAGCGACAATGAGCAGTTCTTC.

With respect to this clone: One base away lies a much larger clone, so this may be a sequencing read error. Other DNA variants within this sample encode the same CDR3. The chain couples TRBV7-6 to TRBJ1-3, with 8 nucleotides matching TRBD1. Germline lookup yields CDR1 SGHVS and CDR2 FNYEAQ. There are 15 residues in the CDR3. The V and J ends lost 3 bases and 0 bases, in that order; junction bases with no gene match: 1. The CDR3 DNA reads as TGTGCCAGCAGCTTGGACAGGGACTCTGGAAACACCATATATTTT. Protein product: CASSLDRDSGNTIYF.

The chain recombines TRBV10-2 with TRBJ1-3; D uncertain. CDR1 is WSHSY, CDR2 SAAADI, per germline. With 4 bases removed from V and 0 bases from J, the gap between germline ends came to 7 bases. This CDR3 is built from 14 residues. CDR3 DNA: TGCGCCAGCAGTGGGCGGGACTCTGGAAACACCATATATTTT. Its translation is CASSGRDSGNTIYF.

The chain couples TRBV11-2 to TRBJ2-5; the D gene is possibly TRBD2 (7 bases). CDR1 is SGHAT, CDR2 FQNNGV, per germline. V lost 8 bases to trimming and J lost 1 base, with 20 bases between them. The CDR3 is made up of 16 amino acids. The CDR3: CASSLRAAGAQETQYF. CDR3 DNA sequence: TGTGCCAGCTCCTTAAGGGCGGCGGGGGCCCAAGAGACCCAGTACTTC.

The chain links TRBV24-1 to TRBJ2-7; 10 nucleotides agree with TRBD1. From germline, CDR1 is KGHDR and CDR2 SFDVKD. V lost 5 bases, J lost 7 bases, and 1 base stayed unmatched. The CDR3 has 12 residues. CDR3 bases: TGTGCCACCAGTGGGACAGGGGGAGAGCAGTACTTC. This sequence encodes CATSGTGGEQYF.

The chain is built from TRBV11-3 and TRBJ2-2; a possible D gene is TRBD2 (6 bases). This CDR3 is 16 amino acids long. The germline V gene has CDR1 SGHNT and CDR2 YENEEA. V was trimmed by 5 bases and J by 6 bases, leaving 19 bases between them. The CDR3 sequence: CASSPLSLLASGELFF. The DNA of the CDR3 is TGTGCCAGCAGCCCCCTTTCCCTACTAGCCTCCGGGGAGCTGTTTTTT.

In this sample, this clone turned up once. This sequence joins TRBV18 and TRBJ1-5; 8 nucleotides line up with TRBD1. Trimming removed 2 bases from V and 7 bases from J; junction bases left unmatched: 4. This CDR3 spans 14 amino acids. The V gene's germline CDR1 is KGHSH and CDR2 LQKENI. CDR3 loop: CASSPTGGDQPQHF. The CDR3 bases are TGTGCCAGCTCACCAACAGGGGGGGACCAGCCCCAGCATTTT.

The V gene is TRBV6-5, the J gene TRBJ1-1, with 10 bases matching TRBD1. V gave up 5 bases and J gave up 5 bases; unmatched junction bases: 5. This CDR3 contains 14 residues. CDR1 MNHEY and CDR2 SVGAGI come from the germline V gene. CDR3 residues: CASSRQGALTEAFF. The CDR3 nucleotides read TGTGCCAGCAGTCGACAGGGGGCGTTAACTGAAGCTTTCTTT.

This chain uses TRBV28 with TRBJ1-1; no firm D call. V shed 6 bases and J shed 8 bases, with 10 bases lying between them. This CDR3 has 11 residues. In germline, CDR1 is MDHEN, CDR2 SYDVKM. The CDR3 is CASSSPSEAFF. The DNA of the CDR3 is TGTGCCAGCAGCTCCCCTAGCGAAGCTTTCTTT.

This chain joins TRBV4-1 and TRBJ1-2; possible D gene TRBD1, 6 bases. Germline CDR1 reads MGHRA; CDR2 reads YSYEKL. The ends were cut back, 0 bases at V and 0 bases at J, with 8 bases in the middle. This CDR3 spans 15 amino acids. CDR3 DNA: TGCGCCAGCAGCCAAGAGGACAGTTCTAACTATGGCTACACCTTC. Amino acid sequence: CASSQEDSSNYGYTF.

The V call is TRBV19, the J call TRBJ1-5; 8 nucleotides align to TRBD1. The CDR3 covers 16 residues. The trim removed 0 bases at V and 3 bases at J, leaving 4 bases unmatched. Looked up from germline, CDR1 is LNHDA and CDR2 is SQIVND (reference sequence). Written as DNA, the CDR3 is TGTGCCAGTAGTATAGACCCAGGGGGCCCCAATCAGCCCCAGCATTTT. It encodes CASSIDPGGPNQPQHF.

V gene TRBV5-6 combines with J gene TRBJ2-5; D ambiguous. CDR3 length: 14 amino acids. The V end lost 2 bases, the J end lost 2 bases, and 10 bases lay between the germline ends. Germline V lookup: CDR1 SGHDT, CDR2 YYEEEE. The CDR3, as DNA: TGTGCCAGCAGCTTCTTGACCGGACAAGAGACCCAGTACTTC. It yields the protein CASSFLTGQETQYF. Filled out from reference TRBV5-6 and TRBJ2-5, the complete variable domain reads DAGVTQSPTHLIKTRGQQVTLRCSPKSGHDTVSWYQQALGQGPQFIFQYYEEEERQRGNFPDRFSGHQFPNYSSELNVNALLLGDSALYLCASSFLTGQETQYFGPGTRLLVL.

V is TRBV19 and J is TRBJ1-1; 7 bases map to TRBD1. CDR1 is LNHDA and CDR2 is SQIVND in the germline V gene (reference sequence). Germline trimming cut 5 bases from V and 3 bases from J; bases unmatched to any gene: 12. This CDR3 contains 16 residues. The chain's CDR3 is CASSAGQAKEYTEAFF. In nucleotides, the CDR3 is TGTGCCAGTAGTGCCGGACAGGCCAAGGAGTACACTGAAGCTTTCTTT.

As to this clone: This sample also contains other DNA sequences that code for the same CDR3. This chain links TRBV7-9 with TRBJ1-5; D not certain. The germline V gene has CDR1 SEHNR and CDR2 FQNEAQ (reference sequence). The CDR3 loop spans 14 amino acids. Trimming removed 1 base from V and 4 bases from J, with 8 bases in between. CDR3 sequence (DNA): TGTGCCAGCAGCTTAGGGGGAGAGAATCAGCCCCAGCATTTT. Translated, it gives CASSLGGENQPQHF.

The V call is TRBV30, the J call TRBJ1-4; 8 bases are shared with TRBD1. The CDR3 is 12 residues long. V was pared by 1 base and J by 11 bases, with 3 bases of the junction left unmatched. In germline, CDR1 is GTSNPN, CDR2 SVGIG (reference sequence). The CDR3 nucleotides are TGTGCCTGGAGTGCAGGACAGGGTAAACTGTTTTTT. This translates into CAWSAGQGKLFF. The full variable domain, in which reference TRBV30 and TRBJ1-4 provide the parts outside the CDR3, is SQTIHQWPATLVQPVGSPLSLECTVEGTSNPNLYWYRQAAGRGLQLLFYSVGIGQISSEVPQNLSASRPQDRQFILSSKKLLLSDSGFYLCAWSAGQGKLFFGSGTQLSVL.

The chain uses TRBV7-2 and TRBJ2-5, with a tentative D call TRBD2 (5 bases). Trimming left V 3 bases short and J 4 bases short, with 9 bases between. Germline V gives CDR1 SGHTA, CDR2 FQGNSA. The length of the CDR3 is 13 residues. The CDR3 bases are TGTGCCAGCAGCTTTTCACGGGGAGAGACCCAGTACTTC. Its translation is CASSFSRGETQYF.